The T cell receptor (beta chain) described here comes from a study of T cell repertoires in cytomegalovirus infection. Background on the study: Evidence of both CMV infection and a matching HLA type came from public TCR beta signatures. Broader study findings: The response measured ex vivo was dominated by TCR beta clonotypes (HLA-C-restricted and CMV-specific). Individuals carrying CMV plus the relevant HLA were identified by cumulative frequency of public TCR beta families.

Turning to this clonotype: What it binds is not known.

TCRdb re-analysed the reads in MiXCR, keeping a single row per CDR3 protein. Of approximately 130,000 distinct CDR3 sequences in the sample, about 24% were seen once. Material for sequencing was PBMCs, sequenced either directly or after in vitro stimulation (not recorded which). The sequence came from a human donor in good health (CMV status not recorded). Some clones in this sample may be carry-over from other donors' samples.

The CDR3 bases are TGTGCCAGCAGTCTTCTAGACTACAATGAGCAGTTCTTC. This translates into CASSLLDYNEQFF. The rearrangement links TRBV6-2 or TRBV6-3 to TRBJ2-1; D remains ambiguous. Trimming left V 5 bases short and J 3 bases short, with 8 bases between. Germline lookup yields CDR1 MNHEY and CDR2 SVGEGT. The CDR3 has 13 residues.